Presented here are 30 T cell receptor beta chains from one specimen sequenced in a study of shared clonotypes between healthy human individuals. TCRdb's table, derived via immunoSEQ multiplex PCR, lists solely in-frame clones and lacks some. The sample yields under 600,000 clones, almost 97% seen once. Sequences were obtained from naive CD4+ T cells sorted from blood. Stated subset: CD45RA+ positively selected. These receptors originate from a woman in her twenties or thirties in good health.

The genes are TRBV30 and TRBJ2-2, with TRBD1 identical over 11 bases. The CDR3 length is 14 residues. J was trimmed by 6 bases and V by 4 bases; bases with no gene match: 4. Germline V gene lookup returns CDR1 GTSNPN and CDR2 SVGIG (reference sequence). The CDR3 is CAWTGQGASGELFF. The DNA for the CDR3 is TGTGCCTGGACCGGACAGGGGGCGTCCGGGGAGCTGTTTTTT.

This sequence joins TRBV6-4 and TRBJ2-2; D is perhaps TRBD1 (5 bases). This CDR3 spans 17 amino acids. Trimming shortened V by 0 bases and J by 4 bases, and 15 bases separated the two germline ends. Germline loops: CDR1 MRHNA, CDR2 SNTAGT. This CDR3 is CASSDSRTARGTGELFF. CDR3 DNA: TGTGCCAGCAGTGACTCGAGAACAGCTAGGGGCACCGGGGAGCTGTTTTTT.

The rearrangement uses TRBV19 and TRBJ2-1; D could derive from TRBD1 or TRBD2 (5 bases each). The CDR3 spans 16 residues. Germline CDR1 reads LNHDA; CDR2 reads SQIVND (reference sequence). Trimming took off 6 bases at V and 0 bases at J, with 15 bases between the two ends. The CDR3 reads CASSLLAGSSYNEQFF. CDR3 nucleotide sequence: TGTGCCAGTAGCCTCTTGGCAGGGAGCTCCTACAATGAGCAGTTCTTC.

This chain uses TRBV27 with TRBJ2-1; the D gene is possibly TRBD2 (5 bases). The CDR3 is made up of 13 amino acids. The ends were cut back, 5 bases at V and 8 bases at J, with 13 bases in the middle. Germline assignment: CDR1 MNHEY and CDR2 SMNVEV (reference sequence). CDR3 sequence reads: CASSRPPGYEQFF. The CDR3 DNA sequence: TGTGCCAGCAGTCGCCCCCCGGGGTATGAGCAGTTCTTC.

As DNA, the CDR3 is TGTGCCAGCAGCTTAGATGCCCTCTGGGCCTACGAGCAGTACTTC. Encoded protein: CASSLDALWAYEQYF. The V call is TRBV11-2, the J call TRBJ2-7; D uncertain. The CDR3 loop spans 15 amino acids. V was shortened by 0 bases and J by 2 bases, with 11 bases between the two germline ends. Looked up from germline, CDR1 is SGHAT and CDR2 is FQNNGV. Full variable domain (remainder filled in from reference TRBV11-2 and TRBJ2-7): EAGVAQSPRYKIIEKRQSVAFWCNPISGHATLYWYQQILGQGPKLLIQFQNNGVVDDSQLPKDRFSAERLKGVDSTLKIQPAKLEDSAVYLCASSLDALWAYEQYFGPGTRLTVT.

The V and J genes are TRBV30 and TRBJ1-5, with D hard to call. Looked up from germline, CDR1 is GTSNPN and CDR2 is SVGIG (reference sequence). The CDR3 totals 14 residues. Trimming left V 5 bases short and J 0 bases short, with 11 bases between. In DNA, the CDR3 is TGTGCCTGGGGGAGTCCGAATAGCAATCAGCCCCAGCATTTT. Translated: CAWGSPNSNQPQHF.

The chain joins TRBV2 to TRBJ2-3; D is ambiguous. The V gene's germline CDR1 is SNHLY and CDR2 FYNNEI. The V end lost 7 bases, the J end lost 3 bases, and 5 bases lay between the germline ends. The CDR3 is 11 amino acids. CDR3 residues: CASTRTDTQYF. The CDR3 DNA reads TGTGCCAGCACGAGAACAGATACGCAGTATTTT.

This chain links TRBV28 with TRBJ1-4; TRBD1 agrees at 7 bases. CDR1 is MDHEN and CDR2 is SYDVKM in the germline V gene. V shed 3 bases and J 7 bases; nucleotides not matched to a gene: 8. The CDR3 is 15 residues long. The CDR3 bases are TGTGCCAGCAGTTTGGAGCAGGGGGTAGGTGAAAAACTGTTTTTT. Protein: CASSLEQGVGEKLFF.

The V and J genes are TRBV28 and TRBJ1-4; D unresolved. V lost 2 bases and J 6 bases, leaving 10 bases between the germline ends. Germline-derived CDR1 and CDR2 are MDHEN and SYDVKM. This CDR3 is built from 14 residues. The CDR3 loop is CASSLRGLYEKLFF. CDR3 DNA: TGTGCCAGCAGTTTACGGGGATTGTATGAAAAACTGTTTTTT.

This sequence joins TRBV2 and TRBJ2-1; no reliable D call. There are 13 residues in the CDR3. Trimming took off 6 bases at V and 9 bases at J, with 15 bases between the two ends. Looked up from germline, CDR1 is SNHLY and CDR2 is FYNNEI. As DNA, the CDR3 is TGTGCCAGCAGAGACGAACTTTTCGGTGAGCAGTTCTTC. Its translation is CASRDELFGEQFF.

The chain recombines TRBV15 with TRBJ2-7; D is uncertain. The V gene's germline CDR1 is LNHNV and CDR2 YYDKDF (reference sequence). V was shortened by 3 bases and J by 2 bases, with 8 bases between the two germline ends. The CDR3 has 13 amino acids. The CDR3 region is CATSRPPAYEQYF. The CDR3, as DNA: TGTGCCACCAGCAGGCCTCCGGCCTACGAGCAGTACTTC.

This clone was counted once. This chain uses TRBV15 with TRBJ1-3; D remains ambiguous. Trimming left V 0 bases short and J 1 base short, with 7 bases between. Germline assignment: CDR1 LNHNV and CDR2 YYDKDF (reference sequence). This CDR3 is built from 15 residues. The CDR3 nucleotides read TGTGCCACCAGCAGAGATCGGGGTTCTGGAAACACCATATATTTT. Translation: CATSRDRGSGNTIYF.

The chain combines TRBV5-1 with TRBJ2-2; weak D call: TRBD2 (5 bases). Germline-derived CDR1 and CDR2 are SGHRS and YFSETQ. This CDR3 has 14 amino acids. Trimming stripped 4 bases from V and 7 bases from J, with 14 bases between. The CDR3 DNA is TGCGCCAGCAGCGATACTAGTACCAGCGGGGAGCTGTTTTTT. This codes for CASSDTSTSGELFF.

The gene calls are TRBV2 and TRBJ2-1, with TRBD2 matching 7 bases. The CDR3 has 14 amino acids. The V segment lost 6 bases and the J segment 7 bases; nucleotides outside the gene matches: 9. Germline V lookup: CDR1 SNHLY, CDR2 FYNNEI. CDR3 DNA sequence: TGTGCCAGCAGCGATAACCGTAGCGGGAATGAGCAGTTCTTC. Residues: CASSDNRSGNEQFF.

This chain joins TRBV2 and TRBJ2-3; 8 bases line up with TRBD2. The CDR3 spans 15 residues. The J segment lost 0 bases and the V segment lost 8 bases, leaving 7 bases of the junction unmatched. Germline V CDR1 and CDR2: SNHLY, FYNNEI. As DNA, the CDR3 is TGTGCCAGCGGGGGACTAGTGCAGAGCACAGATACGCAGTATTTT. Protein product: CASGGLVQSTDTQYF.

The rearrangement joins TRBV5-1 to TRBJ2-3, with 10 bases lining up with TRBD2. Unmatched junction bases numbered 8, after V lost 3 bases and J lost 4 bases. This CDR3 spans 16 amino acids. Germline V gene data show CDR1 as SGHRS and CDR2 as YFSETQ. This chain's CDR3 is CASSSRAGGPADTQYF. As DNA, the CDR3 is TGCGCCAGCAGCTCCCGAGCGGGAGGGCCCGCAGATACGCAGTATTTT.

The V call is TRBV2, the J call TRBJ2-3; 8 bases are shared with TRBD2. This CDR3 has 17 residues. Germline CDR1 reads SNHLY; CDR2 reads FYNNEI. The ends lost 4 bases at V and 5 bases at J; junction bases unmatched: 14. The CDR3 DNA reads TGTGCCAGCAGTGGAGGCTTGGGTAGCGGGACGGTAGATACGCAGTATTTT. This codes for CASSGGLGSGTVDTQYF.

The chain combines TRBV30 with TRBJ2-7; D perhaps matches TRBD1 (6 bases). From germline, CDR1 is GTSNPN and CDR2 SVGIG (reference sequence). The V gene lost 2 bases and the J gene lost 0 bases, with 14 bases spanning the gap. The CDR3 consists of 15 residues. CDR3 sequence reads: CAWSSQGGSSYEQYF. The CDR3 nucleotides read TGTGCCTGGAGTAGTCAAGGGGGAAGCTCCTACGAGCAGTACTTC.

The gene calls are TRBV5-8 and TRBJ1-4; 10 nucleotides align to TRBD1. Germline values: CDR1 SGHTS, CDR2 YDEGEE. J was trimmed by 7 bases and V by 2 bases; bases with no gene match: 2. The CDR3 runs 14 residues. CDR3 coding DNA: TGTGCCAGCAGCTTCCGGGACAGGGGTGAAAAACTGTTTTTT. Its protein is CASSFRDRGEKLFF.

J is TRBJ1-1 and V is TRBV25-1; TRBD1 is a possible D gene (6 bases). CDR1 MGHDK and CDR2 SYGVNS come from the germline V gene. The V end lost 3 bases, the J end lost 4 bases, and 21 bases lay between the germline ends. The CDR3 spans 17 residues. In DNA form, the CDR3 reads TGTGCCAGCAGTGACCGACAGGTAGGGGGGAAGTTCACTGAAGCTTTCTTT. Its translation is CASSDRQVGGKFTEAFF.

This chain uses TRBV28 with TRBJ2-2; possible D gene TRBD1, 6 bases. Looked up from germline, CDR1 is MDHEN and CDR2 is SYDVKM. Trimming pared 1 base from V and 0 bases from J, leaving 12 bases between. The CDR3 covers 17 residues. CDR3 protein: CASSLLGQSTNTGELFF. The CDR3 DNA sequence: TGTGCCAGCAGTTTATTAGGACAGTCCACGAACACCGGGGAGCTGTTTTTT.

This clone has only one observation. The chain is built from TRBV30 and TRBJ2-3; 7 nucleotides line up with TRBD2. This CDR3 is 16 amino acids long. Germline lookup yields CDR1 GTSNPN and CDR2 SVGIG (reference sequence). Trimming cost V 0 bases and J 2 bases; bases outside gene matches: 8. The DNA for the CDR3 is TGTGCCTGGAGTGTACTAAGCGGGACTCACACAGATACGCAGTATTTT. As protein: CAWSVLSGTHTDTQYF.

Here the CDR3 reads CASSKTDRSTEFF. Written as DNA, the CDR3 is TGTGCCAGTAGTAAGACTGACAGGAGTACGGAGTTCTTC. V and J are TRBV19 and TRBJ2-1; D is possibly TRBD1 (6 bases). The V gene's germline CDR1 is LNHDA and CDR2 SQIVND (reference sequence). V was clipped by 4 bases and J by 14 bases, with 18 bases between them. The CDR3 spans 13 residues.

The chain recombines TRBV6-6 with TRBJ1-1, with D maybe TRBD1 (6 bases). Trimming left V 5 bases short and J 11 bases short, with 18 bases between. The germline CDR1 and CDR2 sequences are MNHNY and SVGAGI (reference sequence). CDR3 length: 13 residues. The CDR3 is CASSSPREGEAFF. CDR3 DNA sequence: TGTGCCAGCAGTAGTCCTCGGGAGGGGGAGGCTTTCTTT.

The DNA of the CDR3 is TGTGCCAGCAGTGAAGGGGGGGACAGGGTATACACCGGGGAGCTGTTTTTT. Translated: CASSEGGDRVYTGELFF. V and J are TRBV6-1 and TRBJ2-2; 9 positions agree with TRBD1. V was clipped by 1 base and J by 3 bases; unmatched bases: 6. Germline V CDR1 and CDR2: MNHNS, SASEGT. This CDR3 contains 17 residues.

The genes are TRBV5-1 and TRBJ1-1; 9 positions match TRBD1. The CDR3 is 15 amino acids. Germline V gene data show CDR1 as SGHRS and CDR2 as YFSETQ. Germline trimming cut 4 bases from V and 4 bases from J; bases unmatched to any gene: 8. The CDR3 coding sequence is TGCGCCAGCAGCATGGGACAGGGAGGGGGCACTGAAGCTTTCTTT. It is translated as CASSMGQGGGTEAFF.

The chain recombines TRBV2 with TRBJ2-5, with TRBD2 as a possible D gene (6 bases). The CDR3 sequence is 10 residues long. Germline-derived CDR1 and CDR2 are SNHLY and FYNNEI. Trimming removed 11 bases at V and 7 bases at J, with 11 bases between. In DNA form, the CDR3 reads TGTGCCGGGGGGATGGGGACCCAGTACTTC. It encodes CAGGMGTQYF.

The J gene is TRBJ2-5, the V gene TRBV2; no reliable D call. The germline V and J ends were trimmed by 5 bases and 5 bases, with 18 bases remaining between them. CDR1 is SNHLY, CDR2 FYNNEI, per germline. The CDR3 has 15 amino acids. CDR3 nucleotide sequence: TGTGCCAGCAGTCCATCTCAGGCCCTTTGGGAGACCCAGTACTTC. Translation gives CASSPSQALWETQYF.

The chain couples TRBV11-2 to TRBJ1-5; D is uncertain. Germline V gives CDR1 SGHAT, CDR2 FQNNGV. The CDR3 totals 15 residues. Between the trimmed V and J ends, which lost 0 bases and 2 bases, there was a span of 8 bases. CDR3 sequence: CASSLDVARNQPQHF. For the CDR3, the DNA is TGTGCCAGCAGCTTAGATGTCGCCCGCAATCAGCCCCAGCATTTT.

The chain recombines TRBV4-1 with TRBJ2-7; D is unresolved. This CDR3 comprises 16 residues. CDR1 and CDR2 from the germline V gene are MGHRA and YSYEKL. The V and J ends lost 3 bases and 0 bases respectively, with 15 bases between them. CDR3 sequence (DNA): TGCGCCAGCAGCCATGTCCGGGTGGGAAGCTCCTACGAGCAGTACTTC. Protein product: CASSHVRVGSSYEQYF.